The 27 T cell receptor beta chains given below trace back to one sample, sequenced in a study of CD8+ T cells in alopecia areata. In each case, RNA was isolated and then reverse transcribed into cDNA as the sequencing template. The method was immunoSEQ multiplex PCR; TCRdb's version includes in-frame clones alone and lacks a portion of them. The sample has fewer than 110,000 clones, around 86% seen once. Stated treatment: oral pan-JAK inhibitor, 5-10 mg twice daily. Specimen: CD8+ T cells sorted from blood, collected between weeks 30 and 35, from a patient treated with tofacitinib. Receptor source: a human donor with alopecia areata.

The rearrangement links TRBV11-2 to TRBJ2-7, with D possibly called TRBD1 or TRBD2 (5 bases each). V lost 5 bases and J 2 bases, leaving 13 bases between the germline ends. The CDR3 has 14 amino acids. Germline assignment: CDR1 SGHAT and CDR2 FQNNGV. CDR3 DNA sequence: TGTGCCAGCAGCCCGGGGACCGGGACCTACGAGCAGTACTTC. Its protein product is CASSPGTGTYEQYF.

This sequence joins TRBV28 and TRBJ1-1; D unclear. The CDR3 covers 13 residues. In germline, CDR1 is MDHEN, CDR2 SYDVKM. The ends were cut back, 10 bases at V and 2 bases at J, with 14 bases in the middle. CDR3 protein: CATYSEGNTEAFF. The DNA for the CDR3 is TGTGCCACCTACTCAGAGGGTAACACTGAAGCTTTCTTT.

The CDR3 here is CASSYPDREYEQYF. CDR3 DNA sequence: TGTGCCAGCAGTTACCCCGACAGGGAGTACGAGCAGTACTTC. The chain employs TRBV6-5 and TRBJ2-7; TRBD1 matches 7 bases. The ends lost 2 bases at V and 4 bases at J; junction bases unmatched: 5. The CDR3 has 14 amino acids. Germline CDR1 is MNHEY and CDR2 is SVGAGI.

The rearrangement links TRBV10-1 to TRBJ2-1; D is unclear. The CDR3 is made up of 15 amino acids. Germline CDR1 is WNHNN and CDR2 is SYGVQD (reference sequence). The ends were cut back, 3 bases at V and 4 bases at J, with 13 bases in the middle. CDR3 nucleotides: TGCGCCAGCAGTGAAGGGAACCGAGCTTACAATGAGCAGTTCTTC. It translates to CASSEGNRAYNEQFF.

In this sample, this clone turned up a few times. CDR3 coding DNA: TGTGCCAGCAGCTCGCACCAAAACCCGGGACACTTCACCTACGAGCAGTACTTC. Its translation: CASSSHQNPGHFTYEQYF. The chain joins TRBV7-6 to TRBJ2-7; a possible D gene is TRBD1 (6 bases). The V gene's germline CDR1 is SGHVS and CDR2 FNYEAQ. The CDR3 runs to 18 residues. V shed 4 bases and J shed 2 bases, with 24 bases lying between them.

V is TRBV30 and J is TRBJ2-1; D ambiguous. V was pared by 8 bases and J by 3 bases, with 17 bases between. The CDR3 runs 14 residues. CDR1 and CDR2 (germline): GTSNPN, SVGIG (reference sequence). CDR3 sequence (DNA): TGTGCCGGATATCTACTCAACGACTACAATGAGCAGTTCTTC. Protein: CAGYLLNDYNEQFF.

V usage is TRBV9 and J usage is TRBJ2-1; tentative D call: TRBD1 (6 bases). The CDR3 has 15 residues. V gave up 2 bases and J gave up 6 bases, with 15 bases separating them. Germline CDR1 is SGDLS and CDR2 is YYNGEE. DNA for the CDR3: TGTGCCAGCAGCGTTTCAGGGGATAGTGCCAATGAGCAGTTCTTC. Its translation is CASSVSGDSANEQFF.

CDR3 sequence: CATTGNENYEQYF. CDR3 bases: TGTGCTACGACCGGGAACGAAAACTACGAGCAGTACTTC. The rearrangement uses TRBV6-1 and TRBJ2-7; tentative D call: TRBD2 (5 bases). Germline V gives CDR1 MNHNS, CDR2 SASEGT. The CDR3 has 13 amino acids.

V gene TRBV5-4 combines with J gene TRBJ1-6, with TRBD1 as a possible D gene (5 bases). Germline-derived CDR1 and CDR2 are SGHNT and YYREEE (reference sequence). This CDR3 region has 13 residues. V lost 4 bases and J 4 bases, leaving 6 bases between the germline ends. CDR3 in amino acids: CASSGGYNSPLHF. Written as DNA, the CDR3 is TGTGCCAGCAGCGGGGGGTATAATTCACCCCTCCACTTT.

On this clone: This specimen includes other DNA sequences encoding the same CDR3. The CDR3 reads CASSYSGSYEQYF. The CDR3 DNA is TGTGCCAGCAGTTACTCTGGATCCTACGAGCAGTACTTC. This rearrangement joins TRBV6-5 to TRBJ2-7; D not resolved. Trimming left V 0 bases short and J 1 base short, with 4 bases between. CDR1 is MNHEY, CDR2 SVGAGI, per germline. The CDR3 covers 13 residues.

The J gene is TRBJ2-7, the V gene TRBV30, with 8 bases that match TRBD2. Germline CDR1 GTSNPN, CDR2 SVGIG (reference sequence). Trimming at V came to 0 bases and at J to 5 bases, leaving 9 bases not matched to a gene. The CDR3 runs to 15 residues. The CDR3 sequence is CAWSVMYILADEQYF. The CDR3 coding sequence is TGTGCCTGGAGTGTAATGTATATACTAGCGGACGAGCAGTACTTC.

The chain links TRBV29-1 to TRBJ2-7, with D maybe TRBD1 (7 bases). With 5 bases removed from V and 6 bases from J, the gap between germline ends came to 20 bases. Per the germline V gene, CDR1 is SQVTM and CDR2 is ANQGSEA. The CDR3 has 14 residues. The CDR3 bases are TGCAGCGTTATTAGCGGACAGGCCTCGCCCGAGCAGTACTTC. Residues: CSVISGQASPEQYF.

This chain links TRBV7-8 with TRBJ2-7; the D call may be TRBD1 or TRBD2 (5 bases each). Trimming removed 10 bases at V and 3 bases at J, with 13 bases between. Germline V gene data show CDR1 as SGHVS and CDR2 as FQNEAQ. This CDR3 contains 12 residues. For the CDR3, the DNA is TGTGCCACCAACGAGGGGAACTACGAGCAGTACTTC. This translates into CATNEGNYEQYF. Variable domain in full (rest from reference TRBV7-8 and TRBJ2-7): GAGVSQSPRYKVAKRGQDVALRCDPISGHVSLFWYQQALGQGPEFLTYFQNEAQLDKSGLPSDRFFAERPEGSVSTLKIQRTQQEDSAVYLCATNEGNYEQYFGPGTRLTVT.

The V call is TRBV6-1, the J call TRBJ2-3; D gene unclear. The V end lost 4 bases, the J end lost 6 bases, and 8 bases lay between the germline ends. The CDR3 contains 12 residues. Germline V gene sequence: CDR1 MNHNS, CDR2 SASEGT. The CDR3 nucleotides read TGTGCCAGCAGTGGGAACCTCGATACGCAGTATTTT. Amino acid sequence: CASSGNLDTQYF.

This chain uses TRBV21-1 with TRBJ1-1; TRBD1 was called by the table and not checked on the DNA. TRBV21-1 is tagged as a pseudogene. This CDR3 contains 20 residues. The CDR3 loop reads CASSKAPPGDRGSVDTEAFF. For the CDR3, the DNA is TGTGCCAGCAGCAAAGCCCCGCCCGGGGACAGGGGGTCGGTGGACACTGAAGCTTTCTTT.

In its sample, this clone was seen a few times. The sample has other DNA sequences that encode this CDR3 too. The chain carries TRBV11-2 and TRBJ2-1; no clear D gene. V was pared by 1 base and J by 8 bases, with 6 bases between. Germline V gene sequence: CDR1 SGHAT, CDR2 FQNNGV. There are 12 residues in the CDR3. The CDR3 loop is CASSLGVDEQFF. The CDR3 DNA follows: TGTGCCAGCAGCTTAGGAGTGGATGAGCAGTTCTTC.

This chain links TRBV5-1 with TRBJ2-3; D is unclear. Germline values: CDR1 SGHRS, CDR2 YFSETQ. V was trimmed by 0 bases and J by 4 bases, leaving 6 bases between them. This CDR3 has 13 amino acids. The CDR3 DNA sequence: TGCGCCAGCAGCTTGGACAGCTCAGATACGCAGTATTTT. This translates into CASSLDSSDTQYF.

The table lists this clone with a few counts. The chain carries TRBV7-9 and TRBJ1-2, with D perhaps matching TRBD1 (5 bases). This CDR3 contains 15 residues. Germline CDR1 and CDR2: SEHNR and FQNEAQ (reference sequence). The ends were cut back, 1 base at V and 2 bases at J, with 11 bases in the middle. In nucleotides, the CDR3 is TGTGCCAGCAGCTTAGAGGGCAGGGAAAACTATGGCTACACCTTC. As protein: CASSLEGRENYGYTF. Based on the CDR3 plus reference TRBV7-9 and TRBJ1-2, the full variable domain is DTGVSQNPRHKITKRGQNVTFRCDPISEHNRLYWYRQTLGQGPEFLTYFQNEAQLEKSRLLSDRFSAERPKGSFSTLEIQRTEQGDSAMYLCASSLEGRENYGYTFGSGTRLTVV.

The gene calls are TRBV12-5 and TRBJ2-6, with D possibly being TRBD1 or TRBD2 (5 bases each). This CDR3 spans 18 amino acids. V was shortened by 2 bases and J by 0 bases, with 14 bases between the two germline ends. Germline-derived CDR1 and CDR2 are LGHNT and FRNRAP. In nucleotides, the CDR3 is TGTGCTAGTGGTTTGATCTTCCCGGGACCCTCTGGGGCCAACGTCCTGACTTTC. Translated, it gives CASGLIFPGPSGANVLTF.

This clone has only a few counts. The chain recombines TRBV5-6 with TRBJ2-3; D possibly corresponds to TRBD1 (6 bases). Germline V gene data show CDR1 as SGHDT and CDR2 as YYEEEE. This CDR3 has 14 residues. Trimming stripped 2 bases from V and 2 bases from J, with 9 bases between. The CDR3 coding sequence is TGTGCCAGCAGCTTACAGGGCTACACAGATACGCAGTATTTT. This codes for CASSLQGYTDTQYF.

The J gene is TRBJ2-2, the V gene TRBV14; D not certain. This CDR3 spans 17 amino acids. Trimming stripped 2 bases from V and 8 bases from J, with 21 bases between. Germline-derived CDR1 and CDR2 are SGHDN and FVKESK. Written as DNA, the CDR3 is TGTGCCAGCAGCCAAAATCGAGGCGTGGACGTACCTGGGGAGCTGTTTTTT. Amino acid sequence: CASSQNRGVDVPGELFF.

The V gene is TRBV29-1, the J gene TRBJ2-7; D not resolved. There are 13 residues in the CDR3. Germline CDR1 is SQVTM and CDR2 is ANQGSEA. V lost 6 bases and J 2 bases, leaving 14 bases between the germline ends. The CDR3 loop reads CSVETGGAYEQYF. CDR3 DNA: TGCAGCGTGGAGACGGGTGGGGCCTACGAGCAGTACTTC.

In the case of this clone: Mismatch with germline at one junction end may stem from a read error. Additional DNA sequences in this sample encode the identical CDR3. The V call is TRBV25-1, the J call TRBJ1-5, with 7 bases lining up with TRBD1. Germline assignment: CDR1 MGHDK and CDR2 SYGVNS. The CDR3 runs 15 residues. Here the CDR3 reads CASSPQGDSNQPQHF. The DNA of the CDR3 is TGCGCCAGCAGTCCGCAGGGGGATAGCAATCAGCCCCAGCATTTT. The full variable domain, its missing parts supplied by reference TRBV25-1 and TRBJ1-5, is EADIYQTPRYLVIGTGKKITLECSQTMGHDKMYWYQQDPGMELHLIHYSYGVNSTEKGDLSSESTVSRIRTEHFPLTLESARPSHTSQYLCASSPQGDSNQPQHFGDGTRLSIL.

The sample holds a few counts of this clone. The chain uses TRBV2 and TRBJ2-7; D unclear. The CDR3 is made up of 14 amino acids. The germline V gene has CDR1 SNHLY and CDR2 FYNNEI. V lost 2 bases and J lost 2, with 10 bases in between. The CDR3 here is CASSENDGPYEQYF. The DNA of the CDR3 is TGTGCCAGCAGTGAAAATGACGGCCCCTACGAGCAGTACTTC.

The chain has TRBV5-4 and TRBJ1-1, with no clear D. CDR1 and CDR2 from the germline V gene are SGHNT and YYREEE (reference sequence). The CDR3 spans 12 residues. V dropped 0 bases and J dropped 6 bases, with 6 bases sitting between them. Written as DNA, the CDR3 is TGTGCCAGCAGCTTGGGGGTGGCTGAAGCTTTCTTT. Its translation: CASSLGVAEAFF.

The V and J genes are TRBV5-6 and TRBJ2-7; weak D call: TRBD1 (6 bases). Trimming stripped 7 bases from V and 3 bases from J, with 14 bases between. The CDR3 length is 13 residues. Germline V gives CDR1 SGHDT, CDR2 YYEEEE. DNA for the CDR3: TGTGCCAGCGACTCCCTACAGGGCTACGAGCAGTACTTC. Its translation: CASDSLQGYEQYF.

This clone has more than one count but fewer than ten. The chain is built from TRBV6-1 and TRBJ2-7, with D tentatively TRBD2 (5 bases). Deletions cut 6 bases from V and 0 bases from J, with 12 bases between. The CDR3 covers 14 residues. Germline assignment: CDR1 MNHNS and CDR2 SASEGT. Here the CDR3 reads CASSPYGDSYEQYF. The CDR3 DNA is TGTGCCAGCAGCCCCTACGGGGACTCCTACGAGCAGTACTTC.